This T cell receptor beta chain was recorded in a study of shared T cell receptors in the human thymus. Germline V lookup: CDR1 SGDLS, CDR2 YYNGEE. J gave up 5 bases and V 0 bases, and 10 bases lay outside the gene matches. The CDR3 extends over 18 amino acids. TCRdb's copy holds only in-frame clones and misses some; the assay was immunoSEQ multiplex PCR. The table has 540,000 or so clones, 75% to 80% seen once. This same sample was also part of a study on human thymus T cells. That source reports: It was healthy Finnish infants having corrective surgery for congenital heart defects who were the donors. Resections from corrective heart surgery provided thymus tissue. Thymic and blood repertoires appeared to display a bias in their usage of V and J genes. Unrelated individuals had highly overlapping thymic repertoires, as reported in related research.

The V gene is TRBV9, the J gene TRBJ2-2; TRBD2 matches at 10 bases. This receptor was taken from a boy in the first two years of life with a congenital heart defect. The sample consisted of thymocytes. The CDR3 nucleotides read TGTGCCAGCAGCGTAGTGCCTAGCGGGAGAGTAGGTACCGGGGAGCTGTTTTTT. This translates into CASSVVPSGRVGTGELFF. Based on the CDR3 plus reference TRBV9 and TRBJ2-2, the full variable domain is DSGVTQTPKHLITATGQRVTLRCSPRSGDLSVYWYQQSLDQGLQFLIQYYNGEERAKGNILERFSAQQFPDLHSELNLSSLELGDSALYFCASSVVPSGRVGTGELFFGEGSRLTVL.